This passage covers 22 T cell receptor beta chains from one sample sequenced in a study of cytomegalovirus exposure and HLA in healthy donors. Libraries were prepared by immunoSEQ multiplex PCR; TCRdb keeps only in-frame clonotypes and omits some of them. The top ten hold around 3% of the sample, which has around 200,000 clones, around nine tenths seen once. What was sequenced was PBMCs. The receptors shown here come from a young woman in good health and CMV-seronegative.

The chain employs TRBV7-9 and TRBJ2-7; 8 positions agree with TRBD2. This CDR3 contains 16 residues. Germline-derived CDR1 and CDR2 are SEHNR and FQNEAQ (reference sequence). Trimming cost V 2 bases and J 0 bases; bases outside gene matches: 6. The CDR3 protein is CASSLSVGGASYEQYF. The CDR3 DNA follows: TGTGCCAGCAGCTTATCAGTCGGGGGGGCCTCCTACGAGCAGTACTTC. The whole variable domain, filled in from reference TRBV7-9 and TRBJ2-7, reads DTGVSQNPRHKITKRGQNVTFRCDPISEHNRLYWYRQTLGQGPEFLTYFQNEAQLEKSRLLSDRFSAERPKGSFSTLEIQRTEQGDSAMYLCASSLSVGGASYEQYFGPGTRLTVT.

This clone was seen only a few times. The chain links TRBV7-6 to TRBJ2-7; 9 bases fit TRBD1. Trimming cost V 5 bases and J 6 bases; bases outside gene matches: 17. The CDR3 runs 17 residues. Germline CDR1 SGHVS, CDR2 FNYEAQ. The CDR3 sequence is CASSLLITRTGAAEQYF. In DNA form, the CDR3 reads TGTGCCAGCAGCCTTTTGATAACGAGGACAGGGGCGGCCGAGCAGTACTTC. The variable domain in full, with the rest retrieved from reference TRBV7-6 and TRBJ2-7, is GAGVSQSPRYKVTKRGQDVALRCDPISGHVSLYWYRQALGQGPEFLTYFNYEAQQDKSGLPNDRFSAERPEGSISTLTIQRTEQRDSAMYRCASSLLITRTGAAEQYFGPGTRLTVT.

The rearrangement joins TRBV29-1 to TRBJ2-7; TRBD1 might be the D (6 bases). The CDR3 length is 12 residues. The V gene lost 0 bases and the J gene lost 5 bases, with 8 bases spanning the gap. The V gene's germline CDR1 is SQVTM and CDR2 ANQGSEA. CDR3 region: CSVEDGGHEQYF. The CDR3 nucleotides are TGCAGCGTTGAAGATGGGGGCCACGAGCAGTACTTC.

This chain joins TRBV5-4 and TRBJ1-2, with 9 bases aligning to TRBD1. The CDR3 runs to 16 residues. After removal of 2 bases from V and 0 bases from J, the junction contained 5 bases not matched to a gene. Germline loops: CDR1 SGHNT, CDR2 YYREEE (reference sequence). CDR3 region: CASSLFTGGSNYGYTF. The CDR3 coding sequence is TGTGCCAGCAGCTTATTCACAGGGGGCTCTAACTATGGCTACACCTTC.

V gene TRBV30 combines with J gene TRBJ2-1, with D possibly being TRBD2 (5 bases). There are 13 residues in the CDR3. Per the germline V gene, CDR1 is GTSNPN and CDR2 is SVGIG (reference sequence). The V gene lost 5 bases and the J gene lost 10 bases, with 18 bases spanning the gap. The chain's CDR3 is CAWAWSEGQEQFF. The CDR3 coding sequence is TGTGCCTGGGCATGGTCCGAGGGTCAAGAGCAGTTCTTC. Combining the CDR3 with reference TRBV30 and TRBJ2-1 gives the whole variable domain SQTIHQWPATLVQPVGSPLSLECTVEGTSNPNLYWYRQAAGRGLQLLFYSVGIGQISSEVPQNLSASRPQDRQFILSSKKLLLSDSGFYLCAWAWSEGQEQFFGPGTRLTVL.

The CDR3 DNA is TGCGCCAGCAGTGCTCTAGCGGGAGGTTGGAATGAGCAGTTCTTC. Translated: CASSALAGGWNEQFF. V usage is TRBV10-2 and J usage is TRBJ2-1; 11 positions match TRBD2. Unmatched junction bases numbered 6, after V lost 4 bases and J lost 7 bases. The length of the CDR3 is 15 residues. Germline CDR1 is WSHSY and CDR2 is SAAADI.

CDR3 amino acids: CASSIAGISNQPQHF. DNA of the CDR3: TGTGCCAGTAGTATAGCAGGGATAAGCAATCAGCCCCAGCATTTT. The chain combines TRBV19 with TRBJ1-5, with D perhaps matching TRBD1 (5 bases). CDR1 is LNHDA and CDR2 is SQIVND in the germline V gene (reference sequence). The CDR3 has 15 residues. V was trimmed by 1 base and J by 1 base, leaving 8 bases between them.

The chain links TRBV28 to TRBJ2-7; TRBD2 matches at 10 bases. The CDR3 runs to 15 residues. Looked up from germline, CDR1 is MDHEN and CDR2 is SYDVKM. J was trimmed by 6 bases and V by 0 bases; bases with no gene match: 5. The CDR3 nucleotides read TGTGCCAGCAGTTTATGGTCTAGCGGGAGTATCGAGCAGTACTTC. This sequence encodes CASSLWSSGSIEQYF.

V is TRBV19 and J is TRBJ2-7; possible D gene TRBD1, 6 bases. Deletions cut 4 bases from V and 4 bases from J, with 14 bases between. This CDR3 spans 14 amino acids. Germline lookup yields CDR1 LNHDA and CDR2 SQIVND (reference sequence). This chain's CDR3 is CASSRTIGQYEQYF. The CDR3 nucleotides read TGTGCCAGTAGTAGGACCATAGGACAGTACGAGCAGTACTTC.

The count of this clone is one. The chain combines TRBV27 with TRBJ2-1; D not resolved. The length of the CDR3 is 14 residues. The V gene's germline CDR1 is MNHEY and CDR2 SMNVEV (reference sequence). The V end was cut by 0 bases, the J end by 7 bases, with 10 bases between. The CDR3 sequence: CASSLSGSMNEQFF. CDR3 coding DNA: TGTGCCAGCAGTTTATCGGGCAGCATGAATGAGCAGTTCTTC.

This clone was detected once. Here the CDR3 reads CASSEYGTGGLVLGRTPPETQYF. The DNA for the CDR3 is TGTGCCAGCAGTGAATATGGGACAGGGGGCTTAGTATTAGGAAGGACCCCTCCAGAGACCCAGTACTTC. The chain employs TRBV6-1 and TRBJ2-5; the match to TRBD1 covers 12 bases. Germline V CDR1 and CDR2: MNHNS, SASEGT. The trim removed 2 bases at V and 4 bases at J, leaving 26 bases unmatched. The CDR3 runs 23 residues.

This rearrangement joins TRBV15 to TRBJ1-5; D might be TRBD1 (6 bases). V was clipped by 1 base and J by 1 base, with 14 bases between them. The CDR3 spans 17 residues. The V gene's germline CDR1 is LNHNV and CDR2 YYDKDF (reference sequence). Written as DNA, the CDR3 is TGTGCCACCAGCAGAGCGAAGGGGGGGGAAAGCAATCAGCCCCAGCATTTT. Protein product: CATSRAKGGESNQPQHF.

The chain carries TRBV7-3 and TRBJ1-2, with D possibly TRBD1 on 5 matching bases. This CDR3 is 13 amino acids long. V was cut by 5 bases and J by 6 bases, with 13 bases left in between. Germline CDR1 reads SGHTA; CDR2 reads FQGTGA. CDR3 region: CASSPGTPHGYTF. In DNA form, the CDR3 reads TGTGCCAGCAGCCCCGGGACTCCCCATGGCTACACCTTC.

This clone came up once. This chain links TRBV5-1 with TRBJ2-5; 7 bases agree with TRBD1. After removal of 4 bases from V and 4 bases from J, the junction contained 4 bases not matched to a gene. Germline V gives CDR1 SGHRS, CDR2 YFSETQ. The length of the CDR3 is 13 residues. The CDR3 reads CASSEGARETQYF. DNA of the CDR3: TGCGCCAGCAGCGAGGGGGCACGAGAGACCCAGTACTTC.

The V and J genes are TRBV6-5 and TRBJ2-7; TRBD2 matches 8 bases. The V and J ends lost 5 bases and 3 bases, in that order; junction bases with no gene match: 6. This CDR3 spans 14 amino acids. The V gene's germline CDR1 is MNHEY and CDR2 SVGAGI. The CDR3 DNA is TGTGCCAGCAGTAGCGGGAGTGAGGTCTACGAGCAGTACTTC. Translating gives CASSSGSEVYEQYF.

The genes are TRBV27 and TRBJ2-1; TRBD1 matches at 12 bases. Germline V lookup: CDR1 MNHEY, CDR2 SMNVEV (reference sequence). CDR3 length equals 17 residues. Germline trimming cut 2 bases from V and 3 bases from J; bases unmatched to any gene: 5. This chain's CDR3 is CASSLAGQGALYNEQFF. The CDR3 region has the DNA TGTGCCAGCAGTTTAGCGGGACAGGGGGCCCTCTACAATGAGCAGTTCTTC.

This chain uses TRBV11-3 with TRBJ2-3, with 10 nucleotides matching TRBD2. The CDR3 has 15 amino acids. V gave up 5 bases and J gave up 6 bases; unmatched junction bases: 8. Germline assignment: CDR1 SGHNT and CDR2 YENEEA. CDR3 in amino acids: CASSRSSGSSDTQYF. The CDR3 nucleotides read TGTGCCAGCAGCCGATCTAGCGGGAGTTCTGATACGCAGTATTTT.

This chain links TRBV19 with TRBJ2-2; no reliable D call. The V gene's germline CDR1 is LNHDA and CDR2 SQIVND (reference sequence). CDR3 length: 14 residues. The V and J ends lost 3 bases and 2 bases respectively, with 7 bases between them. CDR3 residues: CASSIAHNTGELFF. The CDR3, as DNA: TGTGCCAGTAGTATTGCGCATAACACCGGGGAGCTGTTTTTT.

This rearrangement joins TRBV27 to TRBJ2-1, with TRBD2 identical over 11 bases. V gave up 6 bases and J gave up 7 bases; unmatched junction bases: 5. CDR1 is MNHEY and CDR2 is SMNVEV in the germline V gene (reference sequence). The length of the CDR3 is 14 residues. CDR3 coding DNA: TGTGCCAGCAGGCGACTAGCGGGACGGAATGAGCAGTTCTTC. Its translation is CASRRLAGRNEQFF.

This clone was picked up one time. V gene TRBV14 combines with J gene TRBJ2-7; 9 positions match TRBD2. Germline V gives CDR1 SGHDN, CDR2 FVKESK. CDR3 length equals 20 residues. The J segment lost 1 base and the V segment lost 1 base, leaving 17 bases of the junction unmatched. CDR3 sequence: CASSQGWTSDNPTVSYEQYF. CDR3 nucleotide sequence: TGTGCCAGCAGCCAAGGATGGACTAGCGATAACCCGACCGTATCCTACGAGCAGTACTTC.

This chain links TRBV4-1 with TRBJ1-5; 9 bases map to TRBD1. This CDR3 comprises 16 residues. Trimming took 2 bases from V and 2 from J; bases not matched to a gene: 4. The germline V gene encodes CDR1 MGHRA and CDR2 YSYEKL. In DNA form, the CDR3 reads TGCGCCAGCAGCCAAACAGGGGGCGCGGGCAATCAGCCCCAGCATTTT. This codes for CASSQTGGAGNQPQHF.

The V and J genes are TRBV5-1 and TRBJ2-1, with TRBD1 identical over 8 bases. CDR3 size: 16 residues. With V trimmed by 0 bases and J by 6 bases, 8 bases remained unmatched. CDR1 is SGHRS and CDR2 is YFSETQ in the germline V gene. Written as DNA, the CDR3 is TGCGCCAGCAGCTTGGGTGGGACAGGAAGCTTCAATGAGCAGTTCTTC. As protein: CASSLGGTGSFNEQFF.